Sequencing of this TCR beta chain was carried out in a study of blood T cell repertoires in COVID-19. The repertoire was sequenced with immunoSEQ multiplex PCR; TCRdb's copy has only in-frame clones and lacks some. The sample holds about 30,000 clones; 85% to 90% are singletons and the top ten take roughly 28%. Germline lookup yields CDR1 SEHNR and CDR2 FQNEAQ (reference sequence). J gave up 8 bases and V 5 bases, and 3 bases lay outside the gene matches. The CDR3 is 12 residues long. The chain couples TRBV7-9 to TRBJ1-2, with TRBD1 matching 9 bases. The sample taken for sequencing was peripheral blood. The receptor was isolated from a human donor in a cohort sampled during active COVID-19. The DNA for the CDR3 is TGTGCCAGCAGCCAAACAGGGGGCGGCTACACCTTC. This codes for CASSQTGGGYTF.